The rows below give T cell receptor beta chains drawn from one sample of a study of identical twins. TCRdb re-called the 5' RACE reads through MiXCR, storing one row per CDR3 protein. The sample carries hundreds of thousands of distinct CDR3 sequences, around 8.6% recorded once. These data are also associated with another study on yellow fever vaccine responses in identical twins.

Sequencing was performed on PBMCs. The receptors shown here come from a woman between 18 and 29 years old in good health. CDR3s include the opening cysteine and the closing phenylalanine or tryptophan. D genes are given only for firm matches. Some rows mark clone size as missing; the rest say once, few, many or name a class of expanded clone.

CDR3aa: CASSLASGEGETQYF
d_gene: -
j_gene: TRBJ2-5
v_gene: TRBV7-9
abundance: -

CDR3aa: CASAEVGGYLNEQYF
d_gene: -
j_gene: TRBJ2-7
v_gene: TRBV27
abundance: many

CDR3aa: CAWSHGEGSNQPQHF
d_gene: -
j_gene: TRBJ1-5
v_gene: TRBV30
abundance: few

CDR3aa: CASSSKSESDEKLFF
d_gene: -
j_gene: TRBJ1-4
v_gene: TRBV28
abundance: few

CDR3aa: CASSYPEGTGYTDTQYF
d_gene: TRBD1
j_gene: TRBJ2-3
v_gene: TRBV6-2/TRBV6-3
abundance: -

CDR3aa: CATSRQPPGQGYSEQYF
d_gene: TRBD1
j_gene: TRBJ2-7
v_gene: TRBV15
abundance: many

CDR3aa: CASSPIGRTDTQYF
d_gene: TRBD2
j_gene: TRBJ2-3
v_gene: TRBV12-3/TRBV12-4
abundance: -

CDR3aa: CASRMDRVNEKLFF
d_gene: TRBD1
j_gene: TRBJ1-4
v_gene: TRBV6-1
abundance: many

CDR3aa: CSVGWDRKGTDTQYF
d_gene: TRBD1
j_gene: TRBJ2-3
v_gene: TRBV29-1
abundance: -

CDR3aa: CATSEGQGAYFEQSF
d_gene: TRBD1
j_gene: TRBJ2-1
v_gene: TRBV24-1
abundance: few

CDR3aa: CASTPRGGTTYEQYF
d_gene: TRBD2
j_gene: TRBJ2-7
v_gene: TRBV5-1
abundance: few

CDR3aa: CSASGRNQPQHF
d_gene: -
j_gene: TRBJ1-5
v_gene: TRBV20-1
abundance: few

CDR3aa: CASRQIAGGETQYF
d_gene: TRBD2
j_gene: TRBJ2-5
v_gene: TRBV6-1
abundance: -

CDR3aa: CASRSPGVSRAFF
d_gene: -
j_gene: TRBJ1-1
v_gene: TRBV28
abundance: many

CDR3aa: CASSLAGKGKGEQYF
d_gene: -
j_gene: TRBJ2-7
v_gene: TRBV5-1
abundance: few

CDR3aa: CASSFEGAWEQFF
d_gene: -
j_gene: TRBJ2-1
v_gene: TRBV5-1
abundance: many

CDR3aa: CASNLQQGIRTEAFF
d_gene: -
j_gene: TRBJ1-1
v_gene: TRBV6-1
abundance: -

CDR3aa: CASSPREAIDNEQFF
d_gene: TRBD2
j_gene: TRBJ2-1
v_gene: TRBV4-1
abundance: few

CDR3aa: CASSVDPSGGVQETQYF
d_gene: TRBD2
j_gene: TRBJ2-5
v_gene: TRBV9
abundance: many

CDR3aa: CSARQGSNSPLHF
d_gene: -
j_gene: TRBJ1-6
v_gene: TRBV20-1
abundance: many

CDR3aa: CATSMAGGGTRYNEQFF
d_gene: TRBD2
j_gene: TRBJ2-1
v_gene: TRBV24-1
abundance: -

CDR3aa: CAWSVLIGEQYF
d_gene: -
j_gene: TRBJ2-7
v_gene: TRBV30
abundance: few

CDR3aa: CASSPMDSNEQFF
d_gene: -
j_gene: TRBJ2-1
v_gene: TRBV5-6
abundance: -

CDR3aa: CASSTAGTGVPDTQYF
d_gene: TRBD1
j_gene: TRBJ2-3
v_gene: TRBV7-2
abundance: -

CDR3aa: CASSGTSNAGELFF
d_gene: TRBD2
j_gene: TRBJ2-2
v_gene: TRBV5-1
abundance: few

CDR3aa: CASSQDTTTLGGEQYF
d_gene: -
j_gene: TRBJ2-7
v_gene: TRBV4-3
abundance: -

CDR3aa: CASSLELGSGGLAKNIQYF
d_gene: TRBD2
j_gene: TRBJ2-4
v_gene: TRBV5-1
abundance: -

CDR3aa: CASTQGYGANVLTF
d_gene: -
j_gene: TRBJ2-6
v_gene: TRBV6-2/TRBV6-3
abundance: few

CDR3aa: CASQPGQIYEQYF
d_gene: TRBD1
j_gene: TRBJ2-7
v_gene: TRBV4-2
abundance: -

CDR3aa: CASSQPGQGKTQYF
d_gene: TRBD1
j_gene: TRBJ2-5
v_gene: TRBV4-1
abundance: -

CDR3aa: CSAEDSPYEQYF
d_gene: -
j_gene: TRBJ2-7
v_gene: TRBV20-1
abundance: -

CDR3aa: CASRGINEQYF
d_gene: -
j_gene: TRBJ2-7
v_gene: TRBV12-3/TRBV12-4
abundance: few

CDR3aa: CASSLGDRLNTGQYF
d_gene: TRBD1
j_gene: TRBJ2-7
v_gene: TRBV7-9
abundance: -

CDR3aa: CATSDVTGTTSYNEQFF
d_gene: TRBD2
j_gene: TRBJ2-1
v_gene: TRBV24-1
abundance: -

CDR3aa: CSVVEAYEQYF
d_gene: -
j_gene: TRBJ2-7
v_gene: TRBV29-1
abundance: many

CDR3aa: CASLRGGGSTDTQYF
d_gene: TRBD2
j_gene: TRBJ2-3
v_gene: TRBV19
abundance: many

CDR3aa: CSARGTDRPYEQYF
d_gene: -
j_gene: TRBJ2-7
v_gene: TRBV20-1
abundance: -

CDR3aa: CASSQVSGGSSTDTQYF
d_gene: TRBD2
j_gene: TRBJ2-3
v_gene: TRBV3-1
abundance: -

CDR3aa: CASSLADRGSGTDTQYF
d_gene: -
j_gene: TRBJ2-3
v_gene: TRBV6-2/TRBV6-3
abundance: many

CDR3aa: CASSQRRTGGYNEQFF
d_gene: TRBD1
j_gene: TRBJ2-1
v_gene: TRBV14
abundance: -

CDR3aa: CASSWLAVLYNEQFF
d_gene: TRBD2
j_gene: TRBJ2-1
v_gene: TRBV7-2
abundance: -

CDR3aa: CASSLLNSEYNEQFF
d_gene: -
j_gene: TRBJ2-1
v_gene: TRBV5-1
abundance: many

CDR3aa: CASSLFGERGEQYF
d_gene: -
j_gene: TRBJ2-7
v_gene: TRBV27
abundance: -

CDR3aa: CSARAGGSTDTQYF
d_gene: TRBD2
j_gene: TRBJ2-3
v_gene: TRBV20-1
abundance: few

CDR3aa: CASSSLDRATIEQFF
d_gene: TRBD1
j_gene: TRBJ2-1
v_gene: TRBV12-3/TRBV12-4
abundance: many

CDR3aa: CATSDQLAIGKFF
d_gene: -
j_gene: TRBJ2-1
v_gene: TRBV24-1
abundance: few

CDR3aa: CATSLQRPGEQYF
d_gene: -
j_gene: TRBJ2-7
v_gene: TRBV15
abundance: few

CDR3aa: CASFLGWENQPQHF
d_gene: -
j_gene: TRBJ1-5
v_gene: TRBV6-1
abundance: few

CDR3aa: CSAPGQFLNTEAFF
d_gene: TRBD1
j_gene: TRBJ1-1
v_gene: TRBV20-1
abundance: few

CDR3aa: CAWNSVATNEKLFF
d_gene: -
j_gene: TRBJ1-4
v_gene: TRBV30
abundance: many

CDR3aa: CASSSPLSRLTVTDTQYF
d_gene: -
j_gene: TRBJ2-3
v_gene: TRBV11-1
abundance: -